This T cell receptor (beta chain) was captured in a study of read filtering for tumor transcriptome and immune sequencing. This clonotype showed up many times. This library used around 400 ng RNA and molecular barcoded adaptors spanning alpha/delta and beta/gamma chains. TCRdb used MiXCR to reprocess the reads, holding one entry per CDR3 protein. This sample has 50,000 or so distinct CDR3 sequences, with about 12% found just once. The sequence came from a donor aged 40 or older with multiple myeloma. Material for sequencing was a population of CD138-negative cells sorted from bone marrow.

Here the CDR3 reads CSVGRGLGNTEAFF. The DNA for the CDR3 is TGCAGCGTTGGGAGGGGTCTAGGGAACACTGAAGCTTTCTTT. The chain uses TRBV29-1 and TRBJ1-1; D perhaps matches TRBD1 (5 bases). CDR1 and CDR2 (germline): SQVTM, ANQGSEA. V gave up 4 bases and J gave up 1 base, with 13 bases separating them. The CDR3 length is 14 residues.